This is a list of T cell receptor beta chains from one sample in a study of human T cells and chemical hapten exposure. TCRdb analysed the RACE reads with MiXCR anew, one entry per CDR3 protein. In the table there are over 300,000 distinct CDR3 sequences, around 5.5% of which are singletons. The material was whole blood, obtained in connection with sensitization to the hapten diphenylcyclopropenone (DPC). All receptors come from a woman in her 50s with alopecia areata. Some clones in this sample may be carry-over from other donors' samples. Each CDR3 is given without its conserved first and last residue. Where a row states a size, it is once, few, many or the class of an expanded clone; other rows omit it.

clone size | V gene | CDR3 protein
- | TRBV25-1 | ASSDGAGAGYT
- | TRBV28 | ASMLGGTNPYEQY
many | TRBV20-1 | SARQVSYEQY
many | TRBV20-1 | SATGTSEGTEAF
many | TRBV10-3 | ATRDISGNTIY
many | TRBV12-3/TRBV12-4 | ASSEGQGQGYT
many | TRBV10-3 | AIRGTSLNTEAF
many | TRBV12-3/TRBV12-4 | ASRSSPGELF
few | TRBV5-1 | ASSLGNRSSYEQY
few | TRBV28 | ASSLLESNQPQH
many | TRBV29-1 | SVLGAGDIQY
many | TRBV27 | ASSASTVDSGNTIY
few | TRBV27 | ASSLSPPSTVNTEAF
many | TRBV7-8 | ASSLGVLAGAADTQY
many | TRBV12-3/TRBV12-4 | ASSLVSRTGYT
many | TRBV5-4 | ASSSEGAEAF
- | TRBV6-5 | ASSYSSIPNYGYT
- | TRBV6-5 | ASGGARGYT
many | TRBV7-8 | ASSPVAGRTEAF
many | TRBV6-9 | ASPTSGRARETQY
many | TRBV7-2 | ASSLVGRETQY
many | TRBV18 | ASSPQTGGGQNSPLH
many | TRBV9 | ASRGRVSSGANVLT
- | TRBV27 | ASSFAGQPQH
- | TRBV7-2 | ASSLVSGGSYGYT
few | TRBV5-1 | ASSLFGSTDTQY
many | TRBV29-1 | SVGGPRAGQY
many | TRBV7-8 | ASSFATGGEETQY
many | TRBV7-9 | ASSGFGGVPGANVLT
many | TRBV6-1 | ASSWGQGFNQPQH
many | TRBV7-8 | ASSLGGQRNQPQH
many | TRBV7-2 | ASSLGTSGEGTDTQY
few | TRBV5-1 | ASKNPVGTDTQY
- | TRBV20-1 | SARARDRVARYEQY